Each of the 32 T cell receptor beta chains below was sequenced from the same sample in a study of cytotoxic CD8 clonotypes in ibrutinib-treated CLL. The method was immunoSEQ multiplex PCR; TCRdb's version includes in-frame clones alone and lacks a portion of them. The sample has 75,000 to 80,000 clones, 75% to 90% seen once; the top ten hold more than 35%. The sample consisted of PBMCs, taken after 24 months of ibrutinib treatment. These receptors were taken from a human donor with chronic lymphocytic leukemia.

The chain links TRBV6-6 to TRBJ1-1; D uncertain. The CDR3 loop spans 13 amino acids. The germline CDR1 and CDR2 sequences are MNHNY and SVGAGI (reference sequence). With 8 bases removed from V and 1 base from J, the gap between germline ends came to 11 bases. CDR3 in amino acids: CASLRTANTEAFF. The CDR3 DNA reads TGTGCCAGCCTTAGGACGGCGAACACTGAAGCTTTCTTT.

The rearrangement uses TRBV11-2 and TRBJ2-5; D remains unclear. The CDR3 extends over 15 amino acids. V lost 3 bases and J 5 bases, leaving 16 bases between the germline ends. From germline, CDR1 is SGHAT and CDR2 FQNNGV. Written as DNA, the CDR3 is TGTGCCAGCAGCTTCCCGTCTAGTTCATCGGAGACCCAGTACTTC. Encoded protein: CASSFPSSSSETQYF.

A few counts support this clone. This sequence joins TRBV9 and TRBJ1-1; D is ambiguous. This CDR3 is 12 amino acids long. Germline V gene data show CDR1 as SGDLS and CDR2 as YYNGEE. Between the trimmed V and J ends, which lost 3 bases and 11 bases, there was a span of 14 bases. CDR3 DNA sequence: TGTGCCAGCAGCGGTGCGGGTCAGCCGGCTTTCTTT. Protein sequence: CASSGAGQPAFF.

The chain employs TRBV27 and TRBJ2-7; D could derive from TRBD1 or TRBD2 (5 bases each). CDR3 length equals 14 residues. Germline values: CDR1 MNHEY, CDR2 SMNVEV (reference sequence). Deletions cut 3 bases from V and 7 bases from J, with 16 bases between. The CDR3 sequence is CASSFTRESREQYF. The DNA for the CDR3 is TGTGCCAGCAGTTTCACCAGGGAGAGTAGAGAGCAGTACTTC.

This chain joins TRBV13 and TRBJ2-2, with D unclear. The CDR3 is 17 residues long. Trimming left V 0 bases short and J 1 base short, with 12 bases between. CDR1 is PRHDT, CDR2 FYEKMQ, per germline (reference sequence). CDR3 residues: CASSLGNPWGNTGELFF. The CDR3 coding sequence is TGTGCCAGCAGCTTAGGGAACCCATGGGGGAACACCGGGGAGCTGTTTTTT.

The rearrangement links TRBV18 to TRBJ1-4; D is undetermined. From germline, CDR1 is KGHSH and CDR2 LQKENI. The CDR3 spans 16 residues. The V end was cut by 3 bases, the J end by 1 base, with 12 bases between. CDR3 sequence reads: CASSPELALTNEKLFF. The CDR3 DNA sequence: TGTGCCAGCTCACCTGAACTTGCCCTAACTAATGAAAAACTGTTTTTT.

The J gene is TRBJ2-3, the V gene TRBV29-1; 10 bases agree with TRBD2. CDR1 and CDR2 from the germline V gene are SQVTM and ANQGSEA. The CDR3 length is 14 residues. Germline trimming cut 7 bases from V and 2 bases from J; bases unmatched to any gene: 6. The CDR3 nucleotides are TGCAGCGGCCAGCGGGAGGGCGTCACAGATACGCAGTATTTT. It is translated as CSGQREGVTDTQYF.

The chain employs TRBV28 and TRBJ2-1; TRBD1 agrees at 8 bases. Unmatched junction bases numbered 10, after V lost 4 bases and J lost 2 bases. The CDR3 loop spans 17 amino acids. Germline CDR1 reads MDHEN; CDR2 reads SYDVKM. The CDR3 reads CASSSSYADRAYNEQFF. The DNA of the CDR3 is TGTGCCAGCAGTTCATCTTATGCGGACAGGGCCTACAATGAGCAGTTCTTC.

The chain joins TRBV6-1 to TRBJ1-5, with D perhaps matching TRBD1 (5 bases). Between the trimmed V and J ends, which lost 8 bases and 9 bases, there was a span of 20 bases. The CDR3 contains 14 residues. Germline V gives CDR1 MNHNS, CDR2 SASEGT. The CDR3 DNA reads as TGTGCCAGCTCTGTGGGGGGGACTCAATGGCCCCAGCATTTT. Its translation: CASSVGGTQWPQHF.

V gene TRBV5-4 combines with J gene TRBJ2-2; 8 nucleotides align to TRBD1. CDR1 SGHNT and CDR2 YYREEE come from the germline V gene (reference sequence). The CDR3 totals 15 residues. Unmatched junction bases numbered 5, after V lost 4 bases and J lost 3 bases. This CDR3 is CASSVRDRYTGELFF. The DNA for the CDR3 is TGTGCCAGCAGCGTGCGGGACAGGTACACCGGGGAGCTGTTTTTT.

This clone was found a few times. The V gene is TRBV2, the J gene TRBJ2-2, with unresolved D. Germline values: CDR1 SNHLY, CDR2 FYNNEI. CDR3 length: 14 amino acids. V was clipped by 3 bases and J by 6 bases, with 11 bases between them. The CDR3 DNA reads as TGTGCCAGCAGTGACGGATTAGGACCCGGGGAGCTGTTTTTT. Translating it yields CASSDGLGPGELFF.

This clone was recorded at least ten times. The chain carries TRBV28 and TRBJ2-7, with TRBD1 as a possible D gene (7 bases). V lost 2 bases to trimming and J lost 2 bases, with 10 bases between them. Germline loops: CDR1 MDHEN, CDR2 SYDVKM. The CDR3 loop spans 14 amino acids. The CDR3 DNA follows: TGTGCCAGCAGTTTACAGGGGGAGGCCTACGAGCAGTACTTC. Amino acids: CASSLQGEAYEQYF.

The J gene is TRBJ2-3, the V gene TRBV30; D may be TRBD2 (6 bases). Per the germline V gene, CDR1 is GTSNPN and CDR2 is SVGIG (reference sequence). The CDR3 is 14 amino acids. Trimming took off 2 bases at V and 1 base at J, with 10 bases between the two ends. The CDR3 protein is CAWSRASGTDTQYF. The CDR3, as DNA: TGTGCCTGGAGTAGGGCTAGCGGCACAGATACGCAGTATTTT.

This chain joins TRBV28 and TRBJ1-2; the D is unclear. This CDR3 region has 12 residues. V was shortened by 4 bases and J by 5 bases, with 8 bases between the two germline ends. CDR1 and CDR2 (germline): MDHEN, SYDVKM. The DNA for the CDR3 is TGTGCCAGCAGTTCATGGGGTTATGGCTACACCTTC. It codes for CASSSWGYGYTF.

This chain uses TRBV10-1 with TRBJ2-2; 7 bases match TRBD2. The CDR3 spans 13 residues. Per germline, CDR1 WNHNN and CDR2 SYGVQD (reference sequence). With 9 bases clipped from V and 6 bases from J, the junction kept 7 bases outside the gene matches. The CDR3 nucleotides read TGCGCCAGGAGACTAGCCGCGGCCGGGGAGCTGTTTTTT. Its protein is CARRLAAAGELFF.

This chain connects TRBV19 to TRBJ2-7; D may be TRBD2 (5 bases). This CDR3 region has 15 residues. With 3 bases removed from V and 0 bases from J, the gap between germline ends came to 12 bases. Germline CDR1 reads LNHDA; CDR2 reads SQIVND (reference sequence). In nucleotides, the CDR3 is TGTGCCAGTAGTATCTCCCCGGGGAGCTCCTACGAGCAGTACTTC. Protein sequence: CASSISPGSSYEQYF.

Only one count was recorded for this clone. The chain uses TRBV19 and TRBJ2-5; a weak D match, TRBD1 (7 bases). The CDR3 runs to 14 residues. Germline assignment: CDR1 LNHDA and CDR2 SQIVND (reference sequence). Trimming shortened V by 5 bases and J by 0 bases, and 10 bases separated the two germline ends. The CDR3 nucleotides read TGTGCCAGTAGTGGCGGGACAGACCAAGAGACCCAGTACTTC. This sequence encodes CASSGGTDQETQYF.

A few counts support this clone. The chain has TRBV7-2 and TRBJ2-2; no clear D gene. The germline V gene encodes CDR1 SGHTA and CDR2 FQGNSA. CDR3 length equals 13 residues. Deletions cut 0 bases from V and 4 bases from J, with 3 bases between. The CDR3: CASSLAATGELFF. As DNA, the CDR3 is TGTGCCAGCAGCTTAGCTGCCACCGGGGAGCTGTTTTTT.

The chain is built from TRBV5-1 and TRBJ1-1; 8 bases match TRBD1. The V gene end was trimmed by 8 bases and the J gene end by 2 bases; junction bases not matched to a gene: 8. Germline CDR1 is SGHRS and CDR2 is YFSETQ. This CDR3 is built from 14 residues. The CDR3 loop reads CASRADRENTEAFF. In DNA form, the CDR3 reads TGCGCCAGTCGGGCGGACAGGGAAAACACTGAAGCTTTCTTT. Drawing the rest from reference TRBV5-1 and TRBJ1-1, the complete variable domain is KAGVTQTPRYLIKTRGQQVTLSCSPISGHRSVSWYQQTPGQGLQFLFEYFSETQRNKGNFPGRFSGRQFSNSRSEMNVSTLELGDSALYLCASRADRENTEAFFGQGTRLTVV.

The chain uses TRBV18 and TRBJ2-2; D might be TRBD2 (5 bases). Between the trimmed V and J ends, which lost 1 base and 2 bases, there was a span of 8 bases. The V gene's germline CDR1 is KGHSH and CDR2 LQKENI. The CDR3 consists of 15 residues. The DNA for the CDR3 is TGTGCCAGCTCACCACTCGGACTCAACACCGGGGAGCTGTTTTTT. It is translated as CASSPLGLNTGELFF.

This clone showed up just once. The rearrangement uses TRBV9 and TRBJ1-4; D remains ambiguous. Trimming took 0 bases from V and 5 from J, leaving 8 bases between them. Germline-derived CDR1 and CDR2 are SGDLS and YYNGEE. The CDR3 totals 14 residues. The CDR3 region is CASSVDPGNEKLFF. In DNA form, the CDR3 reads TGTGCCAGCAGCGTAGATCCGGGGAATGAAAAACTGTTTTTT.

The V gene is TRBV10-2, the J gene TRBJ2-7; D not resolved. Germline CDR1 WSHSY, CDR2 SAAADI. The V end lost 6 bases, the J end lost 3 bases, and 6 bases lay between the germline ends. The CDR3 is 11 residues long. The CDR3 DNA reads TGCGCCAGCAGGAAGAACTACGAGCAGTACTTC. Translated: CASRKNYEQYF.

V usage is TRBV9 and J usage is TRBJ2-7, with 14 bases that match TRBD2. V shed 2 bases, J shed 6 bases, and the junction held 7 bases outside the gene matches. Germline-derived CDR1 and CDR2 are SGDLS and YYNGEE. CDR3 length: 16 amino acids. The chain's CDR3 is CASSVEKGLAGVEQYF. CDR3 nucleotide sequence: TGTGCCAGCAGCGTCGAGAAGGGACTAGCGGGAGTCGAGCAGTACTTC. Full variable domain (rest looked up from reference TRBV9 and TRBJ2-7): DSGVTQTPKHLITATGQRVTLRCSPRSGDLSVYWYQQSLDQGLQFLIQYYNGEERAKGNILERFSAQQFPDLHSELNLSSLELGDSALYFCASSVEKGLAGVEQYFGPGTRLTVT.

This chain's CDR3 is CASSSGLAGNTDTQYF. The CDR3 nucleotides are TGCGCCAGCAGCTCGGGACTAGCGGGGAACACAGATACGCAGTATTTT. The V call is TRBV5-1, the J call TRBJ2-3, with 13 bases matching TRBD2. Germline CDR1 is SGHRS and CDR2 is YFSETQ. CDR3 size: 16 residues. V gave up 3 bases and J gave up 2 bases; unmatched junction bases: 3.

This rearrangement joins TRBV6-1 to TRBJ2-1; tentative D call: TRBD1 (6 bases). Germline V gene lookup returns CDR1 MNHNS and CDR2 SASEGT. V lost 8 bases and J lost 0, with 14 bases in between. This CDR3 contains 15 residues. CDR3 amino acids: CASGTGHRSYNEQFF. The CDR3 DNA reads TGTGCCAGCGGAACGGGACATCGCTCCTACAATGAGCAGTTCTTC.

The V gene is TRBV7-8, the J gene TRBJ1-1; perhaps TRBD1 as D (6 bases). Germline loops: CDR1 SGHVS, CDR2 FQNEAQ. The CDR3 extends over 15 amino acids. Trimming stripped 5 bases from V and 1 base from J, with 14 bases between. This CDR3 reads CASSRETGPNTEAFF. As DNA, the CDR3 is TGTGCCAGCAGCCGAGAGACAGGACCGAACACTGAAGCTTTCTTT.

This clone was counted once. The chain uses TRBV7-3 and TRBJ2-1, with a possible D match to TRBD1 (6 bases). The CDR3 is 15 residues long. Germline values: CDR1 SGHTA, CDR2 FQGTGA. Trimming removed 4 bases at V and 6 bases at J, with 16 bases between. The DNA of the CDR3 is TGTGCCAGCAGCTCCGATACAGGGTTTGGCAATGAGCAGTTCTTC. It codes for CASSSDTGFGNEQFF. Full variable domain (rest looked up from reference TRBV7-3 and TRBJ2-1): GAGVSQTPSNKVTEKGKYVELRCDPISGHTALYWYRQSLGQGPEFLIYFQGTGAADDSGLPNDRFFAVRPEGSVSTLKIQRTERGDSAVYLCASSSDTGFGNEQFFGPGTRLTVL.

The V call is TRBV4-1, the J call TRBJ1-3; a weak D match, TRBD1 (5 bases). This CDR3 spans 15 amino acids. Trimming cost V 1 base and J 6 bases, with 13 bases left between them. The germline gives CDR1 MGHRA, CDR2 YSYEKL. The CDR3 DNA reads as TGCGCCAGCAGCCAAGCCGGGACCGTCGAAAACACCATATATTTT. Translating gives CASSQAGTVENTIYF.

The genes are TRBV5-1 and TRBJ2-7; either TRBD1 or TRBD2 may supply D (6 bases each). The CDR3 covers 16 residues. The germline gives CDR1 SGHRS, CDR2 YFSETQ. Deletions cut 4 bases from V and 0 bases from J, with 17 bases between. The CDR3: CASSPGAGVFSYEQYF. The CDR3 nucleotides read TGCGCCAGCAGCCCGGGAGCAGGGGTGTTCTCCTACGAGCAGTACTTC.

V is TRBV18 and J is TRBJ2-7; 8 bases line up with TRBD1. CDR3 length equals 17 residues. Germline CDR1 and CDR2: KGHSH and LQKENI. J was trimmed by 2 bases and V by 1 base; bases with no gene match: 10. The CDR3 DNA reads TGTGCCAGCTCACCACTTCCAATGACAGGGGAGACCTACGAGCAGTACTTC. This codes for CASSPLPMTGETYEQYF.

This sequence joins TRBV30 and TRBJ2-7; D might be TRBD1 or TRBD2, each matching 6 bases. The CDR3 runs to 13 residues. Germline V lookup: CDR1 GTSNPN, CDR2 SVGIG (reference sequence). V lost 4 bases, J lost 7 bases, and 17 bases lay in between. CDR3 bases: TGTGCCTGGATCCCCTCGGGGGCGGGTGAGCAGTACTTC. Translating it yields CAWIPSGAGEQYF.

The chain combines TRBV9 with TRBJ1-5; D unresolved. The CDR3 is 14 amino acids. Germline values: CDR1 SGDLS, CDR2 YYNGEE. V was shortened by 4 bases and J by 7 bases, with 15 bases between the two germline ends. The CDR3 is CASSLGPQEQPQHF. The CDR3 DNA is TGTGCCAGCAGCTTAGGACCCCAAGAGCAGCCCCAGCATTTT.